This T cell receptor (beta chain) came from a study of cytomegalovirus exposure and HLA in healthy donors. Whole-study findings and limits: The study designated 150 or so TCR beta chains cytomegalovirus-associated.

Looked up from germline, CDR1 is SNHLY and CDR2 is FYNNEI. V shed 7 bases and J 5 bases; nucleotides not matched to a gene: 7. This CDR3 is built from 13 residues. Points on this clone: Antigen: not known.

The repertoire was sequenced with immunoSEQ multiplex PCR; TCRdb's copy has only in-frame clones and lacks some. This sample has approximately 120,000 clones, with about nine tenths found just once. The donors were in the approximately 120-subject validation cohort; that cohort was separate from the roughly 700-subject first cohort. The genes are TRBV2 and TRBJ1-2; 7 positions agree with TRBD1. Sequenced sample: PBMCs. The receptor comes from a woman aged 18-29 years in good health and CMV-seronegative. The CDR3 DNA reads as TGTGCCAGCATGGTGACAGGGCTATATGGCTACACCTTC. Residues: CASMVTGLYGYTF.